A single sample gave rise to the 24 T cell receptor beta chains below, sequenced in a study of CD8 T cells in ankylosing spondylitis. Study outcomes and limitations: Ankylosing spondylitis blood appeared to carry a characteristic TCR beta motif of fewer than 10 highly homologous variants.

Each CDR3 protein gets one entry after TCRdb re-called the 5' RACE reads with MiXCR. In the table there are about 840,000 distinct CDR3 sequences, about 12% of which are singletons. No cognate antigen is known for these TCRs. Sequenced material: blood, either unsorted or a sorted T cell fraction (not recorded which). Receptors were obtained from a male donor with ankylosing spondylitis.

In its sample, this clonotype was seen a few times. J is TRBJ1-1 and V is TRBV7-6; D not resolved. V dropped 5 bases and J dropped 3 bases, with 13 bases sitting between them. The CDR3 is 14 residues long. Germline assignment: CDR1 SGHVS and CDR2 FNYEAQ. The CDR3 protein is CASSRGVGDTEAFF. CDR3 in DNA: TGTGCCAGCAGCCGAGGTGTTGGTGACACTGAAGCTTTCTTT.

This clonotype turned up a few times. The chain joins TRBV5-1 to TRBJ1-1, with D hard to call. The germline V gene encodes CDR1 SGHRS and CDR2 YFSETQ. V dropped 0 bases and J dropped 2 bases, with 11 bases sitting between them. The CDR3 is 15 residues long. The CDR3 DNA follows: TGCGCCAGCAGCTTGGGGGTGCCACTTAACACTGAAGCTTTCTTT. Amino acids: CASSLGVPLNTEAFF.

This sequence joins TRBV3-1 and TRBJ2-7; TRBD1 agrees at 10 bases. In germline, CDR1 is LGHDT, CDR2 YNNKEL (reference sequence). The trim removed 4 bases at V and 2 bases at J, leaving 14 bases unmatched. The CDR3 consists of 18 residues. This CDR3 is CASSPGTGDALSPYEQYF. The CDR3 region has the DNA TGTGCCAGCAGCCCCGGGACAGGGGACGCACTTAGCCCCTACGAGCAGTACTTC.

This clonotype was detected ten times or more. The junction and the germline gene differ at one end; a read error may be behind it. The V call is TRBV5-1, the J call TRBJ2-7, with 10 positions matching TRBD1. The CDR3 sequence is 16 residues long. Germline assignment: CDR1 SGHRS and CDR2 YFSETQ. CDR3 protein: CASSLPLGQGSYQQYF. The DNA of the CDR3 is TGCGCCAGCAGCCTTCCATTGGGACAGGGGTCCTACCAGCAGTACTTC.

This clonotype turned up a few times. V is TRBV7-9 and J is TRBJ1-1, with D possibly being TRBD1 (6 bases). Germline-derived CDR1 and CDR2 are SEHNR and FQNEAQ (reference sequence). This CDR3 has 12 residues. V lost 5 bases and J lost 6, with 10 bases in between. DNA of the CDR3: TGTGCCAGCAGCGACAGGTATGCTGAAGCTTTCTTT. It is translated as CASSDRYAEAFF.

This clonotype turned up a few times. The chain links TRBV4-3 to TRBJ2-1; D gene ambiguous. The CDR3 runs 17 residues. V was pared by 0 bases and J by 0 bases, with 12 bases between. Germline V CDR1 and CDR2: LGHNA, YSLEER. CDR3 residues: CASSQDLPSISYNEQFF. The CDR3 DNA is TGCGCCAGCAGCCAAGATCTCCCCAGTATCTCCTACAATGAGCAGTTCTTC.

The chain recombines TRBV19 with TRBJ1-5; the D is unclear. The V end was cut by 3 bases, the J end by 2 bases, with 11 bases between. The germline CDR1 and CDR2 sequences are LNHDA and SQIVND (reference sequence). The CDR3 length is 15 residues. The CDR3 reads CASSIPVGGNQPQHF. CDR3 in DNA: TGTGCCAGTAGTATTCCCGTCGGCGGCAATCAGCCCCAGCATTTT.

The J gene is TRBJ1-2, the V gene TRBV7-2; the D is unclear. With 5 bases removed from V and 8 bases from J, the gap between germline ends came to 15 bases. From germline, CDR1 is SGHTA and CDR2 FQGNSA. The CDR3 runs to 13 residues. This CDR3 reads CASSPAGMGGYTF. DNA of the CDR3: TGTGCCAGCAGCCCGGCCGGAATGGGGGGCTACACCTTC.

This clonotype has only a few counts. This chain uses TRBV7-9 with TRBJ2-3; weak D call: TRBD2 (5 bases). The CDR3 has 13 amino acids. Germline V gives CDR1 SEHNR, CDR2 FQNEAQ (reference sequence). The V end lost 5 bases, the J end lost 2 bases, and 8 bases lay between the germline ends. In DNA, the CDR3 is TGTGCCAGCAGCACGACTACCACAGATACGCAGTATTTT. Its translation: CASSTTTTDTQYF.

V gene TRBV20-1 combines with J gene TRBJ2-3, with D maybe TRBD2 (6 bases). Deletions cut 6 bases from V and 6 bases from J, with 19 bases between. The CDR3 has 14 residues. Germline lookup yields CDR1 DFQATT and CDR2 SNEGSKA (reference sequence). The CDR3 here is CSARRAGPGDTQYF. The DNA for the CDR3 is TGCAGTGCGAGAAGAGCGGGTCCTGGGGATACGCAGTATTTT.

This clonotype was recorded many times. The chain links TRBV5-1 to TRBJ2-7; D might be TRBD1 (6 bases). The CDR3 spans 15 residues. The germline CDR1 and CDR2 sequences are SGHRS and YFSETQ. V shed 1 base and J shed 3 bases, with 14 bases lying between them. In DNA, the CDR3 is TGCGCCAGCAGCTTGCGTGGGGGCGCAGTCTACGAGCAGTACTTC. Residues: CASSLRGGAVYEQYF.

This clonotype was picked up a small number of times. CDR3 DNA sequence: TGTGCCAGCAGTTACCGGACTAGCAGATCTAGCACAGATACGCAGTATTTT. Translation: CASSYRTSRSSTDTQYF. The rearrangement uses TRBV6-2 or TRBV6-3 and TRBJ2-3; the match to TRBD2 covers 8 bases. The CDR3 totals 17 residues. Germline values: CDR1 MNHEY, CDR2 SVGEGT. The V segment lost 2 bases and the J segment 0 bases; nucleotides outside the gene matches: 7.

This clonotype showed up just a few times. Likely a read error: the CDR3 ends without its conserved phenylalanine or tryptophan. It is unclear where the CDR3 begins or ends on the DNA, so no DNA is shown, and the CDR3 is as TCRdb lists it. This chain connects TRBV14 to TRBJ1-4. The CDR3 has 13 residues if both end residues are counted. The germline V gene has CDR1 SGHDN and CDR2 FVKESK. This CDR3 reads CASSQKRSIRLFV.

This clonotype was detected a few times. V and J are TRBV6-1 and TRBJ2-1; tentative D call: TRBD2 (7 bases). Germline V CDR1 and CDR2: MNHNS, SASEGT. V lost 2 bases and J 0 bases, leaving 11 bases between the germline ends. The CDR3 is 16 residues long. DNA of the CDR3: TGTGCCAGCAGTGAAAGGGGGGGCAGCTCCTACAATGAGCAGTTCTTC. It codes for CASSERGGSSYNEQFF.

This clonotype was seen at least ten times. The chain joins TRBV20-1 to TRBJ1-5, with D hard to call. The CDR3 loop spans 14 amino acids. Germline CDR1 and CDR2: DFQATT and SNEGSKA (reference sequence). Trimming removed 0 bases from V and 7 bases from J, with 13 bases in between. The CDR3 reads CSARDLGRGQPQHF. The CDR3 DNA follows: TGCAGTGCTAGAGATCTGGGCCGAGGACAGCCCCAGCATTTT.

The chain employs TRBV7-9 and TRBJ2-5, with a tentative D call TRBD2 (7 bases). CDR1 is SEHNR, CDR2 FQNEAQ, per germline (reference sequence). The CDR3 is made up of 13 amino acids. The V gene lost 8 bases and the J gene lost 0 bases, with 10 bases spanning the gap. This CDR3 reads CASGGGDQETQYF. CDR3 in DNA: TGTGCCAGCGGAGGGGGGGACCAAGAGACCCAGTACTTC.

The chain carries TRBV4-3 and TRBJ2-7, with 9 nucleotides matching TRBD1. The junction had 7 bases not matched to a gene; V was cut back by 3 bases and J by 7 bases. The CDR3 spans 14 residues. Germline V gene lookup returns CDR1 LGHNA and CDR2 YSLEER. CDR3 coding DNA: TGCGCCAGCAGCCAGCTCACGGGACAGGGTGAGCAGTACTTC. Translation: CASSQLTGQGEQYF.

The chain couples TRBV9 to TRBJ1-3; D gene unclear. V was cut by 5 bases and J by 0 bases, with 12 bases left in between. The CDR3 is 15 residues long. CDR1 SGDLS and CDR2 YYNGEE come from the germline V gene. The chain's CDR3 is CASSRRGNSGNTIYF. CDR3 nucleotide sequence: TGTGCCAGCAGTCGACGAGGCAACTCTGGAAACACCATATATTTT.

In this sample, this clonotype turned up many times. The chain joins TRBV20-1 to TRBJ1-5, with D possibly TRBD1 on 5 matching bases. Germline V CDR1 and CDR2: DFQATT, SNEGSKA (reference sequence). V was pared by 6 bases and J by 6 bases, with 15 bases between. This CDR3 has 13 amino acids. The CDR3 loop reads CSAGDPGGQPQHF. CDR3 DNA: TGCAGTGCGGGGGACCCGGGAGGTCAGCCCCAGCATTTT.

This clonotype showed up just a few times. V is TRBV6-1 and J is TRBJ2-3, with 9 bases aligning to TRBD2. This CDR3 has 17 residues. The germline gives CDR1 MNHNS, CDR2 SASEGT. J lost 0 bases, V lost 10 bases, and 14 bases had no gene match. The CDR3 region is CATMKIGLASSTDTQYF. Written as DNA, the CDR3 is TGTGCCACCATGAAGATCGGACTAGCGTCAAGCACAGATACGCAGTATTTT.

The genes are TRBV6-2 or TRBV6-3 and TRBJ1-5, with D unclear. Germline V gives CDR1 MNHEY, CDR2 SVGEGT. Trimming took 0 bases from V and 4 from J, leaving 10 bases between them. The CDR3 is 15 amino acids. CDR3 bases: TGTGCCAGCAGTTACTCGACCGATCCGAATCAGCCCCAGCATTTT. Protein product: CASSYSTDPNQPQHF.

This clonotype was found a few times. The J gene is TRBJ2-6, the V gene TRBV4-3, with D unclear. CDR3 length equals 18 residues. The V gene's germline CDR1 is LGHNA and CDR2 YSLEER. V was cut by 4 bases and J by 0 bases, with 16 bases left in between. CDR3 DNA sequence: TGCGCCAGCAGCCGGTCGATGGTCGGGCGCTCTGGGGCCAACGTCCTGACTTTC. Protein: CASSRSMVGRSGANVLTF.

In this sample, this clonotype turned up many times. This chain links TRBV20-1 with TRBJ1-2; TRBD1 agrees at 7 bases. This CDR3 comprises 14 residues. The germline V gene encodes CDR1 DFQATT and CDR2 SNEGSKA (reference sequence). The trim removed 6 bases at V and 6 bases at J, leaving 13 bases unmatched. The CDR3 bases are TGCAGTGCCCGAACACAGGGGATATCGGATGGCTACACCTTC. Translation gives CSARTQGISDGYTF.

The rearrangement links TRBV11-2 to TRBJ2-1; 9 bases agree with TRBD2. Losses at the gene ends were 4 bases for V and 3 bases for J; bases not matched to a gene: 7. Germline V gene sequence: CDR1 SGHAT, CDR2 FQNNGV. The CDR3 has 16 residues. This CDR3 is CASSSLAGEVYNEQFF. In nucleotides, the CDR3 is TGTGCCAGCAGCTCCTTAGCGGGAGAGGTCTACAATGAGCAGTTCTTC.